This paragraph covers one TCR beta chain sequence. This entry is derived from a study of blood T cell repertoires in COVID-19. In the study overall: Samples of COVID-19 (acute and convalescent) were obtained from the United States, Italy and Spain. T cells, B-cell-depleted T cells, or PBMCs supplied cDNA or gDNA.

Original processing notes: Reference gene primer amplification in the assay estimated nucleated cell counts. Repertoires were generated with immunoSEQ multiplex PCR, while TCRdb's copy carries only in-frame clones and drops some. That table supplies the V and J calls and clone size; D and trimming were determined from the DNA. The table records around 130,000 clones, 70% to 80% of them present only once. This receptor was identified in a human donor in a cohort sampled during active COVID-19. Specimen: peripheral blood.

In DNA form, the CDR3 reads TGTGCCAGCAGTTTGCAGGGGCCTAACTATGGCTACACCTTC. Protein product: CASSLQGPNYGYTF. The chain carries TRBV28 and TRBJ1-2, with D perhaps matching TRBD1 (6 bases). This CDR3 is built from 14 residues. Germline assignment: CDR1 MDHEN and CDR2 SYDVKM. The V end was cut by 3 bases, the J end by 0 bases, with 8 bases between.